This T cell receptor beta chain was sequenced during a study of T cells after posttransplantation cyclophosphamide. This clone was observed many times. Between the trimmed V and J ends, which lost 5 bases and 4 bases, there was a span of 12 bases. The CDR3 is 14 residues long. CDR1 and CDR2 (germline): MNHEY, SVGAGI. This table comes from immunoSEQ multiplex PCR, and its TCRdb copy is limited to in-frame clones, with some not included. The sample contains 34,000 or so clones, none of them singletons. The chain combines TRBV6-5 with TRBJ1-5, with a tentative D call TRBD1 (6 bases). The origin of this receptor is a woman between 45 and 60 years old in good health and a related stem cell transplant donor. The sequencing input was PBMCs. The CDR3 DNA sequence: TGTGCCAGCAGTCCTACAGGGAAAAATCAGCCCCAGCATTTT. It encodes CASSPTGKNQPQHF.